A selection of T cell receptor beta chains follows, all from one sample in a study of read filtering for tumor transcriptome and immune sequencing. TCRdb re-called the reads with MiXCR, one entry per CDR3 protein. This sample has under 80,000 distinct CDR3 sequences, with about 21% found just once. Sample: a population of CD138-negative cells sorted from bone marrow. The source of these receptors is a donor at least 40 years old with multiple myeloma. The CDR3 runs from the conserved cysteine through the conserved F or W. Each record gives: clone size, J gene, V gene, D gene, CDR3 protein, CDR3 DNA. D genes are given only for firm matches. Where a row states a size, it is once, few, many or the class of an expanded clone; other rows omit it.

many TRBJ1-5 TRBV28 TRBD1 CASSLRGQGRRQPQHF TGTGCCAGCAGTTTGCGGGGACAGGGACGCCGACAGCCCCAGCATTTT
many TRBJ2-1 TRBV7-3 TRBD1 CASSPRDRGYEQFF TGTGCCAGCAGCCCCCGGGACAGGGGATATGAGCAGTTCTTC
medium-sized TRBJ2-1 TRBV12-3/TRBV12-4 - CASRPAHLVAYNEQFF TGTGCCAGCAGACCGGCGCATCTGGTAGCCTACAATGAGCAGTTCTTC
many TRBJ2-7 TRBV28 TRBD1 CASSLGGQGAVEQYF TGTGCCAGCAGTTTAGGGGGACAGGGGGCCGTCGAGCAGTACTTC
many TRBJ1-1 TRBV29-1 TRBD1 CSGGGTGGARTEAFF TGCAGCGGGGGGGGGACAGGGGGCGCTCGGACTGAAGCTTTCTTT
- TRBJ2-3 TRBV7-3 - CASSLRGGGLTDTQYF TGCGCCAGCAGCCTAAGGGGGGGGGGCCTCACAGATACGCAGTATTTT
many TRBJ1-1 TRBV4-1 - CASSQQRTVDTEAFF TGCGCCAGCAGCCAACAAAGGACAGTGGACACTGAAGCTTTCTTT
few TRBJ1-1 TRBV6-2/TRBV6-3 - CASSYSKGRATEAFF TGTGCCAGCAGTTACTCGAAAGGGAGAGCCACTGAAGCTTTCTTT
few TRBJ2-7 TRBV11-2 - CASSSSPQEQYF TGTGCCAGCAGCTCGAGTCCTCAGGAGCAGTACTTC
- TRBJ1-5 TRBV2 - CASSALGVEGQPQHF TGTGCCAGCAGTGCTCTTGGGGTAGAAGGTCAGCCCCAGCATTTT
- TRBJ1-5 TRBV19 - CASSMVRGTQPQHF TGTGCCAGTAGTATGGTTAGGGGTACTCAGCCCCAGCATTTT
many TRBJ2-7 TRBV20-1 TRBD1 CSARPGQGSYEQYF TGCAGTGCTAGACCGGGACAGGGCTCCTACGAGCAGTACTTC
- TRBJ2-3 TRBV12-3/TRBV12-4 TRBD2 CASSPTSGSYYF TGTGCCAGCAGTCCCACAAGCGGGAGCTATTATTTT
many TRBJ2-1 TRBV6-2/TRBV6-3 - CASSYSRLPASEQFF TGTGCCAGCAGTTACTCGAGACTTCCGGCTAGTGAGCAGTTCTTC
many TRBJ2-2 TRBV30 TRBD2 CAWSRGGQALTGELFF TGTGCCTGGAGCCGGGGGGGGCAGGCCCTCACCGGGGAGCTGTTTTTT
many TRBJ1-4 TRBV4-1 - CASSQAGHPDEKLFF TGCGCCAGCAGCCAGGCAGGCCACCCGGATGAAAAACTGTTTTTT
many TRBJ2-7 TRBV19 - CAPVEVQEYF TGTGCCCCCGTGGAAGTCCAGGAGTACTTC
many TRBJ1-4 TRBV7-9 - CASSLARDNEKLFF TGTGCCAGCAGCTTAGCCAGGGATAATGAAAAACTGTTTTTT
- TRBJ1-1 TRBV3-1 - CASSQGPLRDTEAFF TGTGCCAGCAGCCAAGGACCCCTAAGGGACACTGAAGCTTTCTTT
many TRBJ2-1 TRBV10-3 TRBD2 CAISVAGGINEQFF TGTGCCATCAGCGTAGCGGGAGGGATTAATGAGCAGTTCTTC
many TRBJ2-2 TRBV29-1 - CSVGRSGTGELFF TGCAGCGTTGGTAGGAGTGGCACCGGGGAGCTGTTTTTT
many TRBJ2-1 TRBV7-3 - CASSLSSTSSYNEQFF TGTGCCAGCAGCTTATCTAGCACGAGCTCCTACAATGAGCAGTTCTTC
many TRBJ1-1 TRBV7-2 - CASSLDRVNTEAFF TGTGCCAGCAGCCTGGACAGAGTGAACACTGAAGCTTTCTTT
- TRBJ1-1 TRBV7-9 - CASSPLQGRTEAFF TGTGCCAGCAGCCCCCTACAGGGTCGTACTGAAGCTTTCTTT
- TRBJ1-6 TRBV23-1 - CASSQSREWGANSPLHF TGCGCCAGCAGTCAATCCAGGGAGTGGGGCGCAAATTCACCCCTCCACTTT
many TRBJ2-4 TRBV11-2 - CASTREAKNIQYF TGTGCCAGCACCCGAGAAGCCAAAAACATTCAGTACTTC
many TRBJ2-1 TRBV20-1 - CSAVSGKDEQFF TGCAGTGCAGTCTCAGGGAAAGATGAGCAGTTCTTC